Shown below are 22 T cell receptor beta chains from a single sample sequenced in a study of T cells after yellow fever vaccination. TCRdb ran MiXCR on the 5' RACE reads and lists one entry per CDR3 protein. Of nearly 550,000 distinct CDR3 sequences listed, roughly 21% are singletons. This sample comprised PBMCs, obtained 15 days after the yellow fever booster vaccination. The origin of the receptors is a man under 40 who received the YFV17D yellow fever vaccine.

The J gene is TRBJ2-1, the V gene TRBV13, with D perhaps matching TRBD2 (7 bases). The CDR3 extends over 14 amino acids. Looked up from germline, CDR1 is PRHDT and CDR2 is FYEKMQ (reference sequence). With 7 bases removed from V and 8 bases from J, the gap between germline ends came to 18 bases. CDR3 region: CASNRGGISDEQFF. CDR3 DNA: TGTGCCAGCAATAGGGGGGGTATAAGCGATGAGCAGTTCTTC.

The V call is TRBV7-9, the J call TRBJ1-2, with D uncertain. Trimming stripped 3 bases from V and 1 base from J, with 6 bases between. The CDR3 is made up of 13 amino acids. The germline CDR1 and CDR2 sequences are SEHNR and FQNEAQ (reference sequence). CDR3 coding DNA: TGTGCCAGCAGCTTTGCGGATAACTATGGCTACACCTTC. It specifies CASSFADNYGYTF.

This clonotype was found many times. The V call is TRBV6-5, the J call TRBJ2-1; 8 bases map to TRBD1. Germline lookup yields CDR1 MNHEY and CDR2 SVGAGI. This CDR3 has 18 amino acids. The junction had 14 bases not matched to a gene; V was cut back by 2 bases and J by 5 bases. The CDR3 sequence: CASSYEGTGQASDNEQFF. CDR3 sequence (DNA): TGTGCCAGCAGTTACGAGGGGACGGGACAGGCTTCGGACAATGAGCAGTTCTTC.

The chain employs TRBV7-8 and TRBJ2-2, with TRBD2 identical over 7 bases. Germline V gene lookup returns CDR1 SGHVS and CDR2 FQNEAQ. The junction had 8 bases not matched to a gene; V was cut back by 1 base and J by 3 bases. This CDR3 contains 17 residues. The CDR3 DNA sequence: TGTGCCAGCAGCTTAGTAACGGCTAGCGGCTACACCGGGGAGCTGTTTTTT. This encodes CASSLVTASGYTGELFF.

CDR3 in DNA: TGTGCCACCAGTAGCCGCTTAGATGAGCAGTTCTTC. Protein product: CATSSRLDEQFF. The chain combines TRBV24-1 with TRBJ2-1; D ambiguous. Germline CDR1 and CDR2: KGHDR and SFDVKD. V shed 6 bases and J shed 8 bases, with 10 bases lying between them. This CDR3 spans 12 amino acids.

This sequence joins TRBV6-6 and TRBJ2-3; D gene uncertain. This CDR3 comprises 13 residues. V was trimmed by 0 bases and J by 4 bases, leaving 5 bases between them. CDR1 is MNHNY, CDR2 SVGAGI, per germline (reference sequence). For the CDR3, the DNA is TGTGCCAGCAGTTACTCCCAGTCAGATACGCAGTATTTT. Translated, it gives CASSYSQSDTQYF.

The chain employs TRBV20-1 and TRBJ2-3, with D possibly TRBD2 on 5 matching bases. Germline CDR1 DFQATT, CDR2 SNEGSKA (reference sequence). The CDR3 has 13 amino acids. Between the trimmed V and J ends, which lost 6 bases and 11 bases, there was a span of 21 bases. CDR3: CSASTDPEGGQYF. DNA for the CDR3: TGCAGTGCGAGTACCGACCCCGAGGGTGGGCAGTATTTT.

The chain is built from TRBV29-1 and TRBJ2-2; TRBD2 matches at 11 bases. The CDR3 extends over 14 amino acids. Germline V lookup: CDR1 SQVTM, CDR2 ANQGSEA. Unmatched junction bases numbered 5, after V lost 5 bases and J lost 6 bases. The CDR3 reads CSVKTSGISGELFF. The DNA of the CDR3 is TGCAGCGTTAAGACTAGCGGGATATCCGGGGAGCTGTTTTTT.

V and J are TRBV20-1 and TRBJ2-4; 8 positions agree with TRBD2. This CDR3 has 13 amino acids. V lost 6 bases, J lost 7 bases, and 8 bases stayed unmatched. From germline, CDR1 is DFQATT and CDR2 SNEGSKA (reference sequence). The CDR3 region has the DNA TGCAGTGCGGCCGGGAGGGCCGGGAACATTCAGTACTTC. It codes for CSAAGRAGNIQYF.

The CDR3 nucleotides read TGCGCCAGCAGTAGCGGAACGTTCACAGATACGCAGTATTTT. It specifies CASSSGTFTDTQYF. The chain links TRBV5-1 to TRBJ2-3; a weak D match, TRBD2 (6 bases). Trimming took 5 bases from V and 2 from J, leaving 12 bases between them. Germline values: CDR1 SGHRS, CDR2 YFSETQ. The CDR3 consists of 14 residues.

The chain combines TRBV7-2 with TRBJ2-2; 10 bases map to TRBD2. Germline CDR1 reads SGHTA; CDR2 reads FQGNSA. Trimming removed 1 base from V and 6 bases from J; junction bases left unmatched: 5. This CDR3 spans 16 amino acids. The CDR3: CASSLVLAGISGELFF. CDR3 nucleotide sequence: TGTGCCAGCAGCTTAGTACTAGCGGGGATATCCGGGGAGCTGTTTTTT.

This clonotype was observed a few times. The chain couples TRBV4-2 to TRBJ2-3; perhaps TRBD2 as D (5 bases). The CDR3 has 15 amino acids. CDR1 LGHNA and CDR2 YNFKEQ come from the germline V gene. V lost 0 bases to trimming and J lost 1 base, with 8 bases between them. CDR3: CASSQEGGRTDTQYF. CDR3 nucleotides: TGTGCCAGCAGCCAAGAAGGCGGGCGCACAGATACGCAGTATTTT.

The chain is built from TRBV7-2 and TRBJ2-1; 14 positions agree with TRBD2. CDR1 is SGHTA, CDR2 FQGNSA, per germline. Germline trimming cut 2 bases from V and 7 bases from J; bases unmatched to any gene: 4. The length of the CDR3 is 16 residues. Here the CDR3 reads CASSLQGTSGSNEQFF. CDR3 nucleotides: TGTGCCAGCAGCTTACAGGGGACTAGCGGGAGTAATGAGCAGTTCTTC.

This clonotype was detected a few times. The chain joins TRBV20-1 to TRBJ2-7; weak D call: TRBD2 (6 bases). Trimming removed 3 bases at V and 3 bases at J, with 15 bases between. The CDR3 is 14 amino acids. The germline V gene encodes CDR1 DFQATT and CDR2 SNEGSKA (reference sequence). This CDR3 reads CSASGGSHVYEQYF. DNA for the CDR3: TGCAGTGCTAGCGGGGGATCTCACGTCTACGAGCAGTACTTC.

This clonotype has ten or more counts. The V gene is TRBV20-1, the J gene TRBJ2-1, with D perhaps TRBD1 or TRBD2 (5 bases each). The CDR3 has 14 residues. Trimming removed 6 bases at V and 7 bases at J, with 19 bases between. Germline V gene data show CDR1 as DFQATT and CDR2 as SNEGSKA (reference sequence). The CDR3 protein is CSAQPGPTRNEQFF. The CDR3 nucleotides are TGCAGTGCCCAGCCGGGACCCACAAGGAATGAGCAGTTCTTC.

This clonotype was picked up a small number of times. The chain couples TRBV7-2 to TRBJ2-1; 7 bases map to TRBD1. The trim removed 2 bases at V and 8 bases at J, leaving 9 bases unmatched. The length of the CDR3 is 15 residues. In germline, CDR1 is SGHTA, CDR2 FQGNSA. The CDR3: CASSLSLRGSDEQFF. The CDR3 DNA is TGTGCCAGCAGCTTATCCCTCAGGGGGAGTGATGAGCAGTTCTTC.

This clonotype was counted only a few times. The genes are TRBV15 and TRBJ2-7; D not resolved. CDR3 length: 13 residues. V lost 5 bases and J lost 5, with 13 bases in between. Per the germline V gene, CDR1 is LNHNV and CDR2 is YYDKDF (reference sequence). CDR3 residues: CATSPGRSNEQYF. In DNA form, the CDR3 reads TGTGCCACCAGCCCTGGGCGGTCCAACGAGCAGTACTTC.

The chain employs TRBV4-2 and TRBJ2-5, with TRBD1 matching over 8 bases. CDR1 and CDR2 (germline): LGHNA, YNFKEQ. This CDR3 has 16 amino acids. The J segment lost 3 bases and the V segment lost 0 bases, leaving 6 bases of the junction unmatched. CDR3 in amino acids: CASSQDHRGTEETQYF. CDR3 DNA: TGTGCCAGCAGCCAAGACCACAGGGGGACTGAAGAGACCCAGTACTTC.

This clonotype was counted only a few times. V is TRBV20-1 and J is TRBJ2-2; 7 bases fit TRBD2. After removal of 5 bases from V and 2 bases from J, the junction contained 5 bases not matched to a gene. The CDR3 is 14 amino acids. Germline V lookup: CDR1 DFQATT, CDR2 SNEGSKA (reference sequence). The CDR3 region is CSAGRGLNTGELFF. CDR3 bases: TGCAGTGCTGGACGGGGACTAAACACCGGGGAGCTGTTTTTT.

This rearrangement joins TRBV12-3 or TRBV12-4 to TRBJ2-7; D remains ambiguous. This CDR3 has 12 residues. Trimming stripped 6 bases from V and 2 bases from J, with 8 bases between. The CDR3 nucleotides are TGTGCCAGCAGCGTAGTACCCTACGAGCAGTACTTC. Protein: CASSVVPYEQYF.

In this sample, this clonotype turned up a few times. The chain recombines TRBV3-1 with TRBJ2-2, with D uncertain. The V gene lost 6 bases and the J gene lost 5 bases, with 13 bases spanning the gap. The CDR3 has 14 amino acids. From germline, CDR1 is LGHDT and CDR2 YNNKEL (reference sequence). The DNA for the CDR3 is TGTGCCAGCAGTCTTACCCCTAGAACCGGGGAGCTGTTTTTT. It yields the protein CASSLTPRTGELFF.

This rearrangement joins TRBV29-1 to TRBJ2-5; D is possibly TRBD2 (5 bases). Trimming left V 6 bases short and J 2 bases short, with 10 bases between. Germline-derived CDR1 and CDR2 are SQVTM and ANQGSEA. The CDR3 sequence is 12 residues long. CDR3 in DNA: TGCAGCGTCGTGACTAAACAAGAGACCCAGTACTTC. This translates into CSVVTKQETQYF.